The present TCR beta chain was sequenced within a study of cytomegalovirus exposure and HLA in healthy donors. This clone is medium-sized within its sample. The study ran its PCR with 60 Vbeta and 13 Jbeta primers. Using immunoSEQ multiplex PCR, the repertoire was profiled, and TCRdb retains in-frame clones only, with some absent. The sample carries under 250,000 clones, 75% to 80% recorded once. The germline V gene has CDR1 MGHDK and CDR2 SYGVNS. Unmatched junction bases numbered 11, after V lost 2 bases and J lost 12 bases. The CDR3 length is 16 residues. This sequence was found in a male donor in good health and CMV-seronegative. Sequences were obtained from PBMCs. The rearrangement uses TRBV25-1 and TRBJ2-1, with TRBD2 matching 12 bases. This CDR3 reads CASSEEASGRAIVQFF. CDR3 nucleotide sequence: TGTGCCAGCAGTGAAGAGGCTAGCGGGAGGGCAATAGTGCAGTTCTTC.